This TCR beta chain was found in a study of CD8 T cells in ankylosing spondylitis. Study-wide results and limits: Ankylosing spondylitis blood seemed to carry a telltale TCR beta motif made of under ten highly homologous variants. Within matched ankylosing spondylitis synovial fluid, disease-linked clones were reportedly significantly enriched.

This clonotype was recorded a few times. Its target is not known. Generation of TCR beta libraries employed quantitative 5'-RACE incorporating molecular barcodes. TCRdb reanalysed the 5' RACE reads using MiXCR and keeps one entry per CDR3 protein. The sample has about 500,000 distinct CDR3 sequences, roughly an eighth seen once; the top ten hold approximately 6.3%. Germline-derived CDR1 and CDR2 are SGDLS and YYNGEE. The CDR3 runs to 14 residues. V was pared by 4 bases and J by 6 bases, with 7 bases of the junction left unmatched. This chain joins TRBV9 and TRBJ1-2, with 9 positions matching TRBD1. The sequence derives from a male donor with ankylosing spondylitis. Sequenced material: blood, either unsorted or a sorted T cell fraction (not recorded which). The CDR3 DNA is TGTGCCAGCAGCTCCCAGACAGGGGGGAATGGCTACACCTTC. Its protein is CASSSQTGGNGYTF.